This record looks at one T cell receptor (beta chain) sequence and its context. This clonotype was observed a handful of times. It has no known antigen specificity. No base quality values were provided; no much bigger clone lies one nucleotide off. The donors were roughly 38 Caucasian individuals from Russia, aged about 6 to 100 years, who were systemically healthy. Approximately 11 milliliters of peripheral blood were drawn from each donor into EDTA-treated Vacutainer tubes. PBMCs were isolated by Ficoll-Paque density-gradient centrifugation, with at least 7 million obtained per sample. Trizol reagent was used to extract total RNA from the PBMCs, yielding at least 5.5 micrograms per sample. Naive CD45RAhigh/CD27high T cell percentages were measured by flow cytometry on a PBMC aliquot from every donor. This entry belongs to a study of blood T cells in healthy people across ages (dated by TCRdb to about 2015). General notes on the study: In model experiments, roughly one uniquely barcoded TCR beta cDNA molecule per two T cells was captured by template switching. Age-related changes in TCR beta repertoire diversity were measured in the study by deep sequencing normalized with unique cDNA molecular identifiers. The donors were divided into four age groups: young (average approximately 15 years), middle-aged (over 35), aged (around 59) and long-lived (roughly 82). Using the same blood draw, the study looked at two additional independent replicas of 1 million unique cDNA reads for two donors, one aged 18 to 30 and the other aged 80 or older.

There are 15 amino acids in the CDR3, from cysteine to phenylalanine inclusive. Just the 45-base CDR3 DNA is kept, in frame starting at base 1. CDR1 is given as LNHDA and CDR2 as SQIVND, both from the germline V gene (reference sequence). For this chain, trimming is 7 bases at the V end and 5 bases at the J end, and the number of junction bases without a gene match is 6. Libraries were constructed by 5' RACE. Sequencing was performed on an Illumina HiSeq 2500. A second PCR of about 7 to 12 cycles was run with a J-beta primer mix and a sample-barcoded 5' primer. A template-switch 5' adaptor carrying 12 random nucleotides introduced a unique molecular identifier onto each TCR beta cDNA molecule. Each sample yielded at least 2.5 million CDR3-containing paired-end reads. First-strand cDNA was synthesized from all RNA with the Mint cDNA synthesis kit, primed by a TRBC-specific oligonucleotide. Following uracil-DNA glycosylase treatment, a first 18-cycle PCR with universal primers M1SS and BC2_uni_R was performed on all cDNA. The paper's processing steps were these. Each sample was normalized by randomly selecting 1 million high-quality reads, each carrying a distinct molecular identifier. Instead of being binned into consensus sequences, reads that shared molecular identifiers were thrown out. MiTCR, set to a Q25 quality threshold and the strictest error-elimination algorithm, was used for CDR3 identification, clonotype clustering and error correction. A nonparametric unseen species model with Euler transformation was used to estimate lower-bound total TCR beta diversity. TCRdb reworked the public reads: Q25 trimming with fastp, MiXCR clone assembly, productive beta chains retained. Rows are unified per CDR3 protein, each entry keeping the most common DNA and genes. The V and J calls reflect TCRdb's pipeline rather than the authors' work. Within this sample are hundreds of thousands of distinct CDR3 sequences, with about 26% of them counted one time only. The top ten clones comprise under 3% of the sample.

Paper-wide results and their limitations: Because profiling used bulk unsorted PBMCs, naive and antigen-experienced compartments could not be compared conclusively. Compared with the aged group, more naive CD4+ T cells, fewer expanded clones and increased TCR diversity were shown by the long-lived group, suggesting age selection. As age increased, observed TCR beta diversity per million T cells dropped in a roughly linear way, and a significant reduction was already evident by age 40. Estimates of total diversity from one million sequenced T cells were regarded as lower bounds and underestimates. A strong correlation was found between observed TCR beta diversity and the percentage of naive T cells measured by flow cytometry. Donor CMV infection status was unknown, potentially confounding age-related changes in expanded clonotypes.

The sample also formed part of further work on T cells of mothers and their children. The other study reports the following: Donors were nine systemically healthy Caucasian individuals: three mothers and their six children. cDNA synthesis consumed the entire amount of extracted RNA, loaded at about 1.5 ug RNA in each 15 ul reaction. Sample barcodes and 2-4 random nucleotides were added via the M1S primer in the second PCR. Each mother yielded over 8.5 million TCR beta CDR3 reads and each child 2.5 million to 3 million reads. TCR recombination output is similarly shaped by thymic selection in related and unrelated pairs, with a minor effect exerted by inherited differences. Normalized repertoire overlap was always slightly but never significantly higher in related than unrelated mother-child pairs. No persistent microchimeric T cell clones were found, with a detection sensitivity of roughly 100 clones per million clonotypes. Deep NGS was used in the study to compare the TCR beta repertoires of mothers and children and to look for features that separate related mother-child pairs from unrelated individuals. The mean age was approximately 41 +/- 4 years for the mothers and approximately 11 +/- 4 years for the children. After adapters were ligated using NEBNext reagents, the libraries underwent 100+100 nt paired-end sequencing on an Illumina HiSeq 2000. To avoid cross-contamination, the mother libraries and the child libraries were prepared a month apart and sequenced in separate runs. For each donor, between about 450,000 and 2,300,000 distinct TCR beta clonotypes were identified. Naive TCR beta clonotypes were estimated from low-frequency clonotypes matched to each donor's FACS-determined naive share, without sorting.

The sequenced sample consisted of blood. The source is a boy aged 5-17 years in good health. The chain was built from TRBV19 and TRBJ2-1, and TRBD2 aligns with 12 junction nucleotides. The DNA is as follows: TGTGCCAGTATTCCGACTAGCGGGGGTGACAATGAGCAGTTCTTC. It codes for CASIPTSGGDNEQFF.